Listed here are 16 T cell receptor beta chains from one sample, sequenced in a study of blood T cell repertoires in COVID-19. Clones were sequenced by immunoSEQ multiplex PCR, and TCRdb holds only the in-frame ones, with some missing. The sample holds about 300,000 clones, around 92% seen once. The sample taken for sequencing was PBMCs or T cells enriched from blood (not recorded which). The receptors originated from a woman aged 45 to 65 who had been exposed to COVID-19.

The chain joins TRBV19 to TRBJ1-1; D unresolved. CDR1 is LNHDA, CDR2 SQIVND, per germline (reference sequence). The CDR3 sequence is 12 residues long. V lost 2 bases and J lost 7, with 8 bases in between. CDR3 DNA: TGTGCCAGTAGTATAATGCCAGATGAAGCTTTCTTT. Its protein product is CASSIMPDEAFF.

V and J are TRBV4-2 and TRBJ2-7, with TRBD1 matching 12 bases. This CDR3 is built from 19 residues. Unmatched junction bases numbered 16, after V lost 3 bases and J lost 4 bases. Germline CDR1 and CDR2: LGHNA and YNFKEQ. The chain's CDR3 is CASSQAPGQGALWGYEQYF. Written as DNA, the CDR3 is TGTGCCAGCAGCCAGGCCCCGGGACAGGGGGCTTTATGGGGTTACGAGCAGTACTTC.

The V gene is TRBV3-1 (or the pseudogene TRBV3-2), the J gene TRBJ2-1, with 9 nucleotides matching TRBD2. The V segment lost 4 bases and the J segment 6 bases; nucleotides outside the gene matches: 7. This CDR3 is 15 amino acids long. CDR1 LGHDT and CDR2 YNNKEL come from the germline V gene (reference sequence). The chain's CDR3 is CASSRGGAFSNEQFF. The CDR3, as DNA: TGTGCCAGCAGCCGCGGGGGGGCCTTCTCCAATGAGCAGTTCTTC.

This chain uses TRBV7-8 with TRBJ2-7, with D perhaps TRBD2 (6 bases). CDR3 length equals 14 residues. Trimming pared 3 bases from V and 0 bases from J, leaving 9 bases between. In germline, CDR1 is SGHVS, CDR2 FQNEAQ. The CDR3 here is CASSFGRDSYEQYF. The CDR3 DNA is TGTGCCAGCAGCTTTGGGCGGGACTCCTACGAGCAGTACTTC.

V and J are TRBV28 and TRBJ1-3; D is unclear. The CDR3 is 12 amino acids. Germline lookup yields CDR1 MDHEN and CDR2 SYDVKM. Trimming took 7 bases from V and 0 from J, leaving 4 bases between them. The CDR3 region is CASISSGNTIYF. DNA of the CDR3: TGTGCCAGCATTAGCTCTGGAAACACCATATATTTT. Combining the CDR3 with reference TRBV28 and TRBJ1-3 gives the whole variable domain DVKVTQSSRYLVKRTGEKVFLECVQDMDHENMFWYRQDPGLGLRLIYFSYDVKMKEKGDIPEGYSVSREKKERFSLILESASTNQTSMYLCASISSGNTIYFGEGSWLTVV.

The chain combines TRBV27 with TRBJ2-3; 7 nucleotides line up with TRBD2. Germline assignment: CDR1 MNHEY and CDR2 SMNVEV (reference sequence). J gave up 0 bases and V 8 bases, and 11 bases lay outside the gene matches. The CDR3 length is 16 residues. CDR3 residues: CASSRRGSPSTDTQYF. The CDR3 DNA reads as TGTGCCAGCTCCAGGCGGGGGTCCCCTAGCACAGATACGCAGTATTTT.

CDR3 sequence reads: CASSLYRSTNEKLFF. The CDR3 DNA follows: TGTGCCAGCAGCTTATATAGATCAACTAATGAAAAACTGTTTTTT. The chain uses TRBV7-8 and TRBJ1-4; D call uncertain. The CDR3 totals 15 residues. Trimming took off 2 bases at V and 0 bases at J, with 7 bases between the two ends. CDR1 and CDR2 from the germline V gene are SGHVS and FQNEAQ.

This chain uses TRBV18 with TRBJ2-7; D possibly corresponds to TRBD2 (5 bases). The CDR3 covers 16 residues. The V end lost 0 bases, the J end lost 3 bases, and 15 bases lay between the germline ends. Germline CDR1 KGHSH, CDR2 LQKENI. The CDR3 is CASSPPERKLDYEQYF. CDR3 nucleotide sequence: TGTGCCAGCTCACCACCGGAGCGGAAACTAGACTACGAGCAGTACTTC.

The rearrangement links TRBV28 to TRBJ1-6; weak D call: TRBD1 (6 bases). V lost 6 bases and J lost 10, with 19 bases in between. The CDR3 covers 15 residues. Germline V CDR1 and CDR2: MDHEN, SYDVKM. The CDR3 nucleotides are TGTGCCAGCAGCGGATCTGGGGGCGTTAACTCACCCCTCCACTTT. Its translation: CASSGSGGVNSPLHF. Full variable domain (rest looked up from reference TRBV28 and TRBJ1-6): DVKVTQSSRYLVKRTGEKVFLECVQDMDHENMFWYRQDPGLGLRLIYFSYDVKMKEKGDIPEGYSVSREKKERFSLILESASTNQTSMYLCASSGSGGVNSPLHFGNGTRLTVT.

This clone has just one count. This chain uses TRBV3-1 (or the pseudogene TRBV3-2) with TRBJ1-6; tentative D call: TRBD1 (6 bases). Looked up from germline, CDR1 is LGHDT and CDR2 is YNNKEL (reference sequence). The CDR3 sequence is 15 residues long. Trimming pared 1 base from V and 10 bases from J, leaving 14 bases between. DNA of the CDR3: TGTGCCAGCAGCCAAGGGGCAGGGGTACGATCACCCCTCCACTTT. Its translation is CASSQGAGVRSPLHF.

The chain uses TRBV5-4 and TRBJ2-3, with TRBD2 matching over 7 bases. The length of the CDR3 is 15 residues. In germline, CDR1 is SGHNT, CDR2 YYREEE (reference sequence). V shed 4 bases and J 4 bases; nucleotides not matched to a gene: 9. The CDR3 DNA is TGTGCCAGCAGCGGAGGACTAGTAACCGCAGATACGCAGTATTTT. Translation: CASSGGLVTADTQYF.

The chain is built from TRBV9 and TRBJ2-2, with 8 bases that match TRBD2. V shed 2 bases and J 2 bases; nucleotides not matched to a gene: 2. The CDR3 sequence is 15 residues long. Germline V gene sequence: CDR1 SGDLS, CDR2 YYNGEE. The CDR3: CASSVSGVNTGELFF. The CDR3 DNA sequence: TGTGCCAGCAGCGTTAGCGGGGTCAACACCGGGGAGCTGTTTTTT.

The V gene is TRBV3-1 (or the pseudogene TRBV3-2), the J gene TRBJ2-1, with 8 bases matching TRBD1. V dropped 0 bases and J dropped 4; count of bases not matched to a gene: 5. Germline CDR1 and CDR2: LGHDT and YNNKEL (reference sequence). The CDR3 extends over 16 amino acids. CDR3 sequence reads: CASSQEAGGLYNEQFF. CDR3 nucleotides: TGTGCCAGCAGCCAAGAAGCAGGGGGCCTTTACAATGAGCAGTTCTTC.

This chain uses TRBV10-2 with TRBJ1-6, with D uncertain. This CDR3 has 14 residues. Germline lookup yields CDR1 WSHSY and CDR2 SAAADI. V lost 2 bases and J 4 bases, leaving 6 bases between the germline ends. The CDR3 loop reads CASSENPYNSPLHF. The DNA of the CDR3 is TGCGCCAGCAGTGAGAATCCTTATAATTCACCCCTCCACTTT.

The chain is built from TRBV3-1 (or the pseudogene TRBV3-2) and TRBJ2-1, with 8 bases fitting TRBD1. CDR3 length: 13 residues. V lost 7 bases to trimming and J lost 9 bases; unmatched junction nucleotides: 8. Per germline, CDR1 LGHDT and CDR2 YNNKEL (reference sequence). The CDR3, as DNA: TGTGCCAGCAACAGGGGGGCCGCGGGTGAGCAGTTCTTC. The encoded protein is CASNRGAAGEQFF.

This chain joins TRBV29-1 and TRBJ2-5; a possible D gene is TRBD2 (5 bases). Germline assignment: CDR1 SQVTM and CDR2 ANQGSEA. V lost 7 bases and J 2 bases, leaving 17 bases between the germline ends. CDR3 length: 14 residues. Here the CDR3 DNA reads TGCAGCGCCCATGGAGGACTGCCACAAGAGACCCAGTACTTC. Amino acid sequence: CSAHGGLPQETQYF.